The 20 T cell receptor beta chains given below trace back to one sample, sequenced in a study of blood T cell repertoires in COVID-19. Only in-frame clones appear in the TCRdb table, and some are missing; sequencing was by immunoSEQ multiplex PCR. The sample shows about 94,000 clones, 84% of them seen only once. Sequencing input: peripheral blood. The receptors stem from a man aged 60-69 years with acute or convalescent COVID-19.

In the case of this clone: In the same sample, other DNA sequences code for this CDR3. The chain links TRBV12-5 to TRBJ1-2, with D uncertain. CDR1 and CDR2 (germline): LGHNT, FRNRAP. CDR3 length: 13 residues. The ends were cut back, 1 base at V and 2 bases at J, with 5 bases in the middle. The CDR3 protein is CASGLEANYGYTF. CDR3 DNA sequence: TGTGCTAGTGGTTTGGAAGCAAACTATGGCTACACCTTC.

The J gene is TRBJ1-2, the V gene TRBV6-5, with TRBD1 matching over 8 bases. The CDR3 has 14 residues. V was pared by 6 bases and J by 7 bases, with 10 bases of the junction left unmatched. In germline, CDR1 is MNHEY, CDR2 SVGAGI. This chain's CDR3 is CASRGWDRRGGYTF. The CDR3 DNA sequence: TGTGCCAGCAGGGGATGGGACAGGAGGGGTGGCTACACCTTC.

This chain connects TRBV13 to TRBJ1-5, with 8 bases fitting TRBD1. Germline assignment: CDR1 PRHDT and CDR2 FYEKMQ (reference sequence). Losses at the gene ends were 6 bases for V and 1 base for J; bases not matched to a gene: 2. The CDR3 extends over 14 amino acids. CDR3 in amino acids: CASSYRGSNQPQHF. CDR3 nucleotides: TGTGCCAGCAGTTACAGGGGGAGCAATCAGCCCCAGCATTTT.

This chain links TRBV6-5 with TRBJ1-3, with D tentatively TRBD1 (6 bases). Trimming left V 5 bases short and J 8 bases short, with 10 bases between. This CDR3 has 12 residues. Germline V lookup: CDR1 MNHEY, CDR2 SVGAGI. In nucleotides, the CDR3 is TGTGCCAGCAGTCCGACAGGAGACACCATATATTTT. Its translation: CASSPTGDTIYF.

This chain joins TRBV18 and TRBJ1-6; maybe TRBD1 (5 bases). Trimming stripped 2 bases from V and 7 bases from J, with 12 bases between. Germline V CDR1 and CDR2: KGHSH, LQKENI. This CDR3 has 15 residues. The CDR3 region is CASSPEGVGNSPLHF. DNA for the CDR3: TGTGCCAGCTCACCAGAAGGGGTTGGGAATTCACCCCTCCACTTT. The complete variable domain, with remaining parts taken from reference TRBV18 and TRBJ1-6, reads NAGVMQNPRHLVRRRGQEARLRCSPMKGHSHVYWYRQLPEEGLKFMVYLQKENIIDESGMPKERFSAEFPKEGPSILRIQQVVRGDSAAYFCASSPEGVGNSPLHFGNGTRLTVT.

This clone was seen more than once but under ten times. V gene TRBV24-1 combines with J gene TRBJ1-1, with D perhaps matching TRBD1 (5 bases). Trimming cost V 7 bases and J 3 bases, with 14 bases left between them. CDR1 KGHDR and CDR2 SFDVKD come from the germline V gene. This CDR3 contains 14 residues. The CDR3 region is CATRSGRGYTEAFF. The CDR3 DNA follows: TGTGCCACCAGGTCGGGACGGGGGTACACTGAAGCTTTCTTT.

V is TRBV3-1 (or the pseudogene TRBV3-2) and J is TRBJ1-1; D is unclear. Germline V gene sequence: CDR1 LGHDT, CDR2 YNNKEL (reference sequence). The CDR3 is 13 amino acids. V was cut by 11 bases and J by 4 bases, with 17 bases left in between. CDR3 sequence: CAATSGQSTEAFF. The CDR3 bases are TGTGCCGCTACCTCTGGGCAGAGCACTGAAGCTTTCTTT.

The rearrangement joins TRBV7-9 to TRBJ1-6, with 8 bases that match TRBD1. The CDR3 consists of 15 residues. From germline, CDR1 is SEHNR and CDR2 FQNEAQ (reference sequence). Unmatched junction bases numbered 5, after V lost 5 bases and J lost 5 bases. The CDR3 DNA follows: TGTGCCAGCAGCACGTTGGACAGGGATAATTCACCCCTCCACTTT. Its translation: CASSTLDRDNSPLHF.

This chain connects TRBV3-1 (or the pseudogene TRBV3-2) to TRBJ1-3; D call uncertain. In germline, CDR1 is LGHDT, CDR2 YNNKEL (reference sequence). The CDR3 runs 15 residues. Trimming left V 1 base short and J 1 base short, with 8 bases between. The CDR3 spells CASSQGPGSGNTIYF. CDR3 in DNA: TGTGCCAGCAGCCAAGGACCAGGATCTGGAAACACCATATATTTT.

The V gene is TRBV29-1, the J gene TRBJ2-5; D possibly corresponds to TRBD2 (7 bases). The CDR3 covers 16 residues. Trimming removed 3 bases at V and 4 bases at J, with 21 bases between. Germline CDR1 reads SQVTM; CDR2 reads ANQGSEA. The CDR3, as DNA: TGCAGCGTTGATAGCAGGGGCCCTGGGGAGGGAGAGACCCAGTACTTC. This codes for CSVDSRGPGEGETQYF.

The chain uses TRBV19 and TRBJ1-5; TRBD1 matches at 9 bases. V shed 5 bases, J shed 4 bases, and the junction held 9 bases outside the gene matches. The V gene's germline CDR1 is LNHDA and CDR2 SQIVND (reference sequence). The CDR3 has 16 residues. The CDR3 loop reads CASSPDRDRVNQPQHF. The DNA for the CDR3 is TGTGCCAGTAGTCCTGACCGGGACAGGGTGAATCAGCCCCAGCATTTT.

The J gene is TRBJ2-1, the V gene TRBV6-4; 10 bases match TRBD1. CDR1 and CDR2 from the germline V gene are MRHNA and SNTAGT. This CDR3 is 15 amino acids long. V was clipped by 2 bases and J by 8 bases; unmatched bases: 6. The chain's CDR3 is CASSDRDRGNDEQFF. The CDR3 DNA reads TGTGCCAGCAGTGACCGGGACAGGGGTAATGATGAGCAGTTCTTC.

The J gene is TRBJ1-1, the V gene TRBV15; D call uncertain. Deletions cut 0 bases from V and 7 bases from J, with 9 bases between. The CDR3 is 13 amino acids. Germline CDR1 reads LNHNV; CDR2 reads YYDKDF (reference sequence). CDR3 sequence (DNA): TGTGCCACCAGCAGAGAAGGTGGAGGTGAAGCTTTCTTT. Its translation is CATSREGGGEAFF.

The chain combines TRBV5-5 with TRBJ2-4; possible D gene TRBD2, 5 bases. The CDR3 totals 16 residues. V was pared by 0 bases and J by 5 bases, with 15 bases between. From germline, CDR1 is SGHKS and CDR2 YYEKEE (reference sequence). CDR3 coding DNA: TGTGCCAGCAGCTTGGGCCCACTAGGTGTGGAAAACATTCAGTACTTC. Amino acids: CASSLGPLGVENIQYF. The full variable domain, its missing parts supplied by reference TRBV5-5 and TRBJ2-4, is DAGVTQSPTHLIKTRGQQVTLRCSPISGHKSVSWYQQVLGQGPQFIFQYYEKEERGRGNFPDRFSARQFPNYSSELNVNALLLGDSALYLCASSLGPLGVENIQYFGAGTRLSVL.

This clone was detected only once. J is TRBJ1-4 and V is TRBV7-2; D unresolved. The CDR3 runs to 13 residues. Per the germline V gene, CDR1 is SGHTA and CDR2 is FQGNSA. Trimming cost V 3 bases and J 9 bases, with 11 bases left between them. CDR3 in DNA: TGTGCCAGCAGCTTCCTACAGAGTCAAAAACTGTTTTTT. Translation gives CASSFLQSQKLFF.

The V and J genes are TRBV29-1 and TRBJ1-1; D uncertain. The CDR3 has 14 residues. CDR1 is SQVTM, CDR2 ANQGSEA, per germline. The germline V and J ends were trimmed by 1 base and 11 bases, with 20 bases remaining between them. As DNA, the CDR3 is TGCAGCGTTGAAGGTGGAGTAGGAATCATGGAGGCTTTCTTT. Its translation is CSVEGGVGIMEAFF.

V gene TRBV9 combines with J gene TRBJ1-2; 9 bases agree with TRBD1. The CDR3 spans 15 residues. The junction had 9 bases not matched to a gene; V was cut back by 1 base and J by 8 bases. The germline gives CDR1 SGDLS, CDR2 YYNGEE. The CDR3 coding sequence is TGTGCCAGCAGCGTAACCGGGACAGGGAAATCAGGCTACACCTTC. It specifies CASSVTGTGKSGYTF.

Concerning this clone: Other DNA sequences in the sample encode the same CDR3. The CDR3 sequence is CASSLAAGGPETQYF. CDR3 sequence (DNA): TGCGCCAGCAGCTTGGCGGCGGGGGGGCCAGAGACCCAGTACTTC. The V gene is TRBV5-1, the J gene TRBJ2-5, with 9 bases lining up with TRBD2. The CDR3 consists of 15 residues. The germline V gene has CDR1 SGHRS and CDR2 YFSETQ. The ends lost 0 bases at V and 4 bases at J; junction bases unmatched: 4.

Concerning this clone itself: Other DNA sequences of this sample code for an identical CDR3. The J gene is TRBJ2-7, the V gene TRBV30; D possibly corresponds to TRBD2 (6 bases). This CDR3 spans 15 amino acids. The germline V gene encodes CDR1 GTSNPN and CDR2 SVGIG (reference sequence). The V end was cut by 0 bases, the J end by 2 bases, with 14 bases between. CDR3 coding DNA: TGTGCCTGGAGTGTACTGGGGGGAGGAACCTACGAGCAGTACTTC. Residues: CAWSVLGGGTYEQYF.

This clone was observed a single time. The rearrangement links TRBV5-1 to TRBJ1-1; 7 nucleotides align to TRBD1. J gave up 2 bases and V 3 bases, and 7 bases lay outside the gene matches. The length of the CDR3 is 15 residues. Germline CDR1 and CDR2: SGHRS and YFSETQ. The CDR3 loop reads CASSSGQEVNTEAFF. The CDR3 DNA follows: TGCGCCAGCAGCTCCGGACAGGAGGTCAACACTGAAGCTTTCTTT. Variable domain in full (rest from reference TRBV5-1 and TRBJ1-1): KAGVTQTPRYLIKTRGQQVTLSCSPISGHRSVSWYQQTPGQGLQFLFEYFSETQRNKGNFPGRFSGRQFSNSRSEMNVSTLELGDSALYLCASSSGQEVNTEAFFGQGTRLTVV.